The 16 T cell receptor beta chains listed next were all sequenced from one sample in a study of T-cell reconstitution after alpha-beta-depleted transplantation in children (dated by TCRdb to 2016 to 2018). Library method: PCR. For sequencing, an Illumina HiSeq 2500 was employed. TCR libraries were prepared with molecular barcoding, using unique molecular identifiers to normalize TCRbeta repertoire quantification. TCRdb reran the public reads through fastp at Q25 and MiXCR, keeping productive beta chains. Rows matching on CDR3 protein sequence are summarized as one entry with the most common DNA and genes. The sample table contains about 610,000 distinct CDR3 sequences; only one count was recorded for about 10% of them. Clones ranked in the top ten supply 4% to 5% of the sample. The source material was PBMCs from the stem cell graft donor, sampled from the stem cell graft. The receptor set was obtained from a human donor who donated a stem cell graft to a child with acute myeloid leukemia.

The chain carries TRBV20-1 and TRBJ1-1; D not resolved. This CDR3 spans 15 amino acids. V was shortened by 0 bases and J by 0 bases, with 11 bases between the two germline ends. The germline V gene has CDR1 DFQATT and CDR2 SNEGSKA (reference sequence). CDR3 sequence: CSAREGGRLNTEAFF. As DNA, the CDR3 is TGCAGTGCTAGAGAGGGAGGCCGATTGAACACTGAAGCTTTCTTT.

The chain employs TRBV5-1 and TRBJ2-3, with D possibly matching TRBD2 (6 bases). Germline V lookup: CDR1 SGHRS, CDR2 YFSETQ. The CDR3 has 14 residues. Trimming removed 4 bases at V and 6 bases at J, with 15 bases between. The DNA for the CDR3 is TGCGCCAGCAGCGCGGGGACGGGCCAGGATACGCAGTATTTT. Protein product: CASSAGTGQDTQYF. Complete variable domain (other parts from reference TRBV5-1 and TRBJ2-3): KAGVTQTPRYLIKTRGQQVTLSCSPISGHRSVSWYQQTPGQGLQFLFEYFSETQRNKGNFPGRFSGRQFSNSRSEMNVSTLELGDSALYLCASSAGTGQDTQYFGPGTRLTVL.

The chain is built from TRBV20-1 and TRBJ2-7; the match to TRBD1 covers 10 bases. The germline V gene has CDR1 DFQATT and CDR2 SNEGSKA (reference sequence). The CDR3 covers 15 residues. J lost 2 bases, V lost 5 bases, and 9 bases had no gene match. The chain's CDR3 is CSAFETGTGAYEQYF. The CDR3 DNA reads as TGCAGTGCTTTCGAAACCGGGACAGGGGCCTACGAGCAGTACTTC.

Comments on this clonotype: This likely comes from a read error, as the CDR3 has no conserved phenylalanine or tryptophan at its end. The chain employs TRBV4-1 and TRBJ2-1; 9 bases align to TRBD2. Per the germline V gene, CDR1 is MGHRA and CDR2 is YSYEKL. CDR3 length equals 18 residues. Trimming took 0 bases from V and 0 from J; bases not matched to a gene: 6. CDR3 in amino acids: CASSQDNLAGVSYNEQFV. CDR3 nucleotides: TGCGCCAGCAGCCAAGATAATTTAGCGGGAGTCTCCTACAATGAGCAGTTCGTC.

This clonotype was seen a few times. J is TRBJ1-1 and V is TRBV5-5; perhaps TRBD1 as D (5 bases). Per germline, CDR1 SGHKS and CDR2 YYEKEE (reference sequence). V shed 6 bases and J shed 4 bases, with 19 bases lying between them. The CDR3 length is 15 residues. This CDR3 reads CASKGFRGESTEAFF. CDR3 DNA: TGTGCCAGCAAAGGATTTCGAGGGGAGTCCACTGAAGCTTTCTTT. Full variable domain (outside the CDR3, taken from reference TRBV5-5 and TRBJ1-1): DAGVTQSPTHLIKTRGQQVTLRCSPISGHKSVSWYQQVLGQGPQFIFQYYEKEERGRGNFPDRFSARQFPNYSSELNVNALLLGDSALYLCASKGFRGESTEAFFGQGTRLTVV.

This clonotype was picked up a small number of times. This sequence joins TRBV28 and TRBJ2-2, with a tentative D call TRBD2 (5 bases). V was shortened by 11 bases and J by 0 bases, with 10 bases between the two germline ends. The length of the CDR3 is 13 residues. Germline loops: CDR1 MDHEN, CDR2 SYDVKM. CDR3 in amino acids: CAYREPNTGELFF. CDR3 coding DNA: TGTGCCTATAGGGAGCCGAACACCGGGGAGCTGTTTTTT.

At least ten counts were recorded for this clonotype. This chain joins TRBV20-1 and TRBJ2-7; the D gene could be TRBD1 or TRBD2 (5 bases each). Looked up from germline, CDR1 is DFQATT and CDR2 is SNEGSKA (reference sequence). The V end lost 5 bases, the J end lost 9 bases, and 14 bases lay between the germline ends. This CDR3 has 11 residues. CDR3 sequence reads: CSALTPGLQYF. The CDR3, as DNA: TGCAGTGCTTTAACACCGGGGCTGCAGTACTTC.

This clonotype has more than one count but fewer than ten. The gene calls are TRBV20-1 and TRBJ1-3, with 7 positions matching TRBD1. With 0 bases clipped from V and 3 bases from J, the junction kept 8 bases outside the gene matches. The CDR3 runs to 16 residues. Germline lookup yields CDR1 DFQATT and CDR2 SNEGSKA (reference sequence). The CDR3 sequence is CSARDPLDRDGNTIYF. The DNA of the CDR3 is TGCAGTGCTAGAGATCCTTTAGACAGGGATGGAAACACCATATATTTT.

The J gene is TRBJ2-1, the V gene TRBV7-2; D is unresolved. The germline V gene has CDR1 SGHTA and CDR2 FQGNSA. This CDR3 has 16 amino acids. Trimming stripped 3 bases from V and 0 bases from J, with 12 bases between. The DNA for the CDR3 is TGTGCCAGCAGCTTGACCCATCCTAGCTCCTACAATGAGCAGTTCTTC. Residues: CASSLTHPSSYNEQFF.

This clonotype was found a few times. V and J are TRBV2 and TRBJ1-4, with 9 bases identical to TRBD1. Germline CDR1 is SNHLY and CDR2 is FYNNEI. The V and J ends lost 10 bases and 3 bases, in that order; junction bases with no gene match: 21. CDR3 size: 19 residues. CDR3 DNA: TGTGCCATCTGCCCTGTGAGCCCCGGGACAGGGAATGCTAATGAAAAACTGTTTTTT. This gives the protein CAICPVSPGTGNANEKLFF.

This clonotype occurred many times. CDR3 loop: CAISPGQGWLRETQYF. As DNA, the CDR3 is TGTGCCATCAGTCCGGGACAGGGGTGGCTCCGAGAGACCCAGTACTTC. V gene TRBV10-3 combines with J gene TRBJ2-5; 10 nucleotides line up with TRBD1. CDR1 and CDR2 (germline): ENHRY, SYGVKD. This CDR3 region has 16 residues. V shed 5 bases, J shed 4 bases, and the junction held 10 bases outside the gene matches.

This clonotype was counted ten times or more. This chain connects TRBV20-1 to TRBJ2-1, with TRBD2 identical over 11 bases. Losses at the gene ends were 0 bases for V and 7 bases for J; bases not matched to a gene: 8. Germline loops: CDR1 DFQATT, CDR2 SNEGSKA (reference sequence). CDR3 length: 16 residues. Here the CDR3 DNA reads TGCAGTGCTAGAGATCTTGTAGCGGGAGGGCGAAATGAGCAGTTCTTC. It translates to CSARDLVAGGRNEQFF.

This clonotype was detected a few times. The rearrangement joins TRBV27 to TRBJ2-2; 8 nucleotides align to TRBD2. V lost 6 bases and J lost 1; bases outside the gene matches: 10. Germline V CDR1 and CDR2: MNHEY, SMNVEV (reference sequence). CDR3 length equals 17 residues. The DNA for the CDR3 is TGTGCCAGCAGGGATCTAAGCGGGAGCCAGAACACCGGGGAGCTGTTTTTT. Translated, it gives CASRDLSGSQNTGELFF.

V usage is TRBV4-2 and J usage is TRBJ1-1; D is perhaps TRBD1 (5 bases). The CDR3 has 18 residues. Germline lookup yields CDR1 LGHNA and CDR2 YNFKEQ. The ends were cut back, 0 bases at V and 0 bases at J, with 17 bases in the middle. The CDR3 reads CASSQEGWGNPMNTEAFF. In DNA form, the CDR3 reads TGTGCCAGCAGCCAAGAAGGGTGGGGGAACCCCATGAACACTGAAGCTTTCTTT.

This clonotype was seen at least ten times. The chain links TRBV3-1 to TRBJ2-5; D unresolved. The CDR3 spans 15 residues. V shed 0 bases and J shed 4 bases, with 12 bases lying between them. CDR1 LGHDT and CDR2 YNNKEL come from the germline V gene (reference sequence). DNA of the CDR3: TGTGCCAGCAGCCAAGAGGCACATACCCGAGAGACCCAGTACTTC. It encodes CASSQEAHTRETQYF.

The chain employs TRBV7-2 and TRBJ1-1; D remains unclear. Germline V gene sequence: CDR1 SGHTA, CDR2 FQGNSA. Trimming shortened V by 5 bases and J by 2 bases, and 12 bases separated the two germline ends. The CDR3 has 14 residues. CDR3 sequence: CASSTQTLNTEAFF. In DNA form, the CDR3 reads TGTGCCAGCAGCACCCAGACACTTAACACTGAAGCTTTCTTT.